The 17 T cell receptor beta chains below were found in one sample sequenced in a study of cytomegalovirus exposure and HLA in healthy donors. Profiled with immunoSEQ multiplex PCR; TCRdb holds only in-frame clones, not every one. The sample comprises about 150,000 clones, just over 85% of which are singletons, and 2.1% rests with the top ten. Material for sequencing was PBMCs. These TCRs come from a human donor in good health.

This clone was counted a few times. This sequence joins TRBV6-5 and TRBJ1-2, with D possibly being TRBD1 (5 bases). Per the germline V gene, CDR1 is MNHEY and CDR2 is SVGAGI. V shed 6 bases and J shed 0 bases, with 11 bases lying between them. The CDR3 consists of 14 residues. CDR3 residues: CASRTGGTNYGYTF. CDR3 coding DNA: TGTGCCAGCAGGACGGGGGGGACTAACTATGGCTACACCTTC.

The chain carries TRBV28 and TRBJ1-3; the match to TRBD1 covers 9 bases. The CDR3 is made up of 15 amino acids. Per germline, CDR1 MDHEN and CDR2 SYDVKM. V was pared by 5 bases and J by 7 bases, with 9 bases of the junction left unmatched. The CDR3 protein is CASSQGQGGPNTIYF. The CDR3 DNA is TGTGCCAGCAGTCAGGGACAGGGTGGTCCCAACACCATATATTTT.

The chain is built from TRBV6-1 and TRBJ1-5, with 7 bases identical to TRBD1. CDR1 is MNHNS and CDR2 is SASEGT in the germline V gene. The CDR3 loop spans 13 amino acids. The V gene end was trimmed by 5 bases and the J gene end by 7 bases; junction bases not matched to a gene: 5. For the CDR3, the DNA is TGTGCCAGCAGTCTGACAGGGTCCCAGCCCCAGCATTTT. It is translated as CASSLTGSQPQHF.

The chain uses TRBV4-1 and TRBJ2-5, with TRBD1 matching over 9 bases. The CDR3 covers 17 residues. After removal of 3 bases from V and 2 bases from J, the junction contained 10 bases not matched to a gene. Germline loops: CDR1 MGHRA, CDR2 YSYEKL. CDR3 sequence: CASSQHLQGALQETQYF. CDR3 sequence (DNA): TGCGCCAGCAGCCAGCACCTACAGGGGGCCTTACAAGAGACCCAGTACTTC.

The chain has TRBV15 and TRBJ2-2; D might be TRBD1 (6 bases). Germline V gene lookup returns CDR1 LNHNV and CDR2 YYDKDF (reference sequence). The length of the CDR3 is 18 residues. Trimming pared 1 base from V and 0 bases from J, leaving 15 bases between. The CDR3 reads CATSRARWAGANTGELFF. DNA for the CDR3: TGTGCCACCAGCAGAGCACGGTGGGCAGGGGCGAACACCGGGGAGCTGTTTTTT. The variable domain in full, completed from reference TRBV15 and TRBJ2-2, reads DAMVIQNPRYQVTQFGKPVTLSCSQTLNHNVMYWYQQKSSQAPKLLFHYYDKDFNNEADTPDNFQSRRPNTSFCFLDIRSPGLGDTAMYLCATSRARWAGANTGELFFGEGSRLTVL.

The chain is built from TRBV9 and TRBJ2-3; 8 bases are a match to TRBD2. The CDR3 spans 15 residues. J gave up 4 bases and V 6 bases, and 10 bases lay outside the gene matches. Germline V gene lookup returns CDR1 SGDLS and CDR2 YYNGEE. CDR3 amino acids: CASNEGLAESDTQYF. CDR3 bases: TGTGCCAGCAACGAAGGACTAGCCGAATCAGATACGCAGTATTTT.

The chain is built from TRBV11-1 and TRBJ2-7; 7 bases map to TRBD1. The CDR3 is 15 residues long. The V segment lost 4 bases and the J segment 3 bases; nucleotides outside the gene matches: 9. Germline V gene lookup returns CDR1 SGHAT and CDR2 FQDESV (reference sequence). Here the CDR3 DNA reads TGTGCCAGCAGCTATTTACAGGGGACGCACTACGAGCAGTACTTC. Its translation: CASSYLQGTHYEQYF.

The DNA for the CDR3 is TGTGCCAGCAGCTTTAGCGGGTCCGGGGAGCTGTTTTTT. Residues: CASSFSGSGELFF. The V and J genes are TRBV7-9 and TRBJ2-2, with 7 bases matching TRBD2. This CDR3 has 13 residues. Trimming took 3 bases from V and 6 from J; bases not matched to a gene: 1. Germline CDR1 SEHNR, CDR2 FQNEAQ (reference sequence).

The chain uses TRBV10-3 and TRBJ2-7, with 7 bases fitting TRBD2. V trimming: 5 bases; J trimming: 6 bases; junction bases outside the gene matches: 13. Germline V lookup: CDR1 ENHRY, CDR2 SYGVKD. CDR3 length equals 15 residues. The CDR3 protein is CAISLTSAPPSEQYF. CDR3 nucleotides: TGTGCCATCAGTTTAACTAGCGCTCCCCCCTCCGAGCAGTACTTC.

This clone showed up just a few times. J is TRBJ1-2 and V is TRBV27; 10 bases agree with TRBD1. Germline values: CDR1 MNHEY, CDR2 SMNVEV (reference sequence). With V trimmed by 6 bases and J by 2 bases, 3 bases remained unmatched. This CDR3 region has 14 residues. CDR3 DNA: TGTGCCAGCAGCCCGACAGGGGGCAACTATGGCTACACCTTC. It is translated as CASSPTGGNYGYTF.

This chain links TRBV7-2 with TRBJ2-7; TRBD1 is a possible D gene (5 bases). The CDR3 is made up of 14 amino acids. Trimming cost V 5 bases and J 2 bases, with 13 bases left between them. Germline V gene data show CDR1 as SGHTA and CDR2 as FQGNSA. CDR3 loop: CASSRTLRTYEQYF. CDR3 DNA sequence: TGTGCCAGCAGCCGGACACTACGAACCTACGAGCAGTACTTC.

This chain links TRBV5-1 with TRBJ1-2, with 7 bases matching TRBD1. Germline assignment: CDR1 SGHRS and CDR2 YFSETQ. The CDR3 is made up of 15 amino acids. The V segment lost 4 bases and the J segment 2 bases; nucleotides outside the gene matches: 8. CDR3 DNA sequence: TGCGCCAGCAGCCCTCCCAAACAGGGGAACTATGGCTACACCTTC. This codes for CASSPPKQGNYGYTF.

The chain links TRBV4-3 to TRBJ2-7; maybe TRBD2 (5 bases). Trimming shortened V by 0 bases and J by 6 bases, and 12 bases separated the two germline ends. Germline lookup yields CDR1 LGHNA and CDR2 YSLEER. The CDR3 has 14 residues. The CDR3 sequence is CASSQDFGGLEQYF. CDR3 sequence (DNA): TGCGCCAGCAGCCAAGATTTTGGCGGACTCGAGCAGTACTTC.

The chain employs TRBV11-1 and TRBJ2-1; 12 bases fit TRBD2. The germline CDR1 and CDR2 sequences are SGHAT and FQDESV (reference sequence). This CDR3 is built from 17 residues. V shed 1 base and J 2 bases; nucleotides not matched to a gene: 3. CDR3 in DNA: TGTGCCAGCAGCTTAGGGACTAGCGGGAACGCCTACAATGAGCAGTTCTTC. Its protein product is CASSLGTSGNAYNEQFF.

CDR3 DNA sequence: TGCGCCAGCGCCCCGGACTTGAGTAGGACTGAAGCTTTCTTT. This sequence encodes CASAPDLSRTEAFF. V is TRBV5-1 and J is TRBJ1-1; unclear D gene. Looked up from germline, CDR1 is SGHRS and CDR2 is YFSETQ. There are 14 residues in the CDR3. Trimming took off 7 bases at V and 5 bases at J, with 18 bases between the two ends.

The CDR3 loop is CASSQGRQTSEKLFF. The CDR3 region has the DNA TGCGCCAGCAGCCAAGGGCGACAAACGAGTGAAAAACTGTTTTTT. The chain employs TRBV4-1 and TRBJ1-4; unclear D gene. Germline V gene lookup returns CDR1 MGHRA and CDR2 YSYEKL. Trimming left V 1 base short and J 7 bases short, with 13 bases between. The CDR3 length is 15 residues.

The CDR3 nucleotides are TGTGCCAGCAGCGTCGAGACAGGGGACTATGGCTACACCTTC. Translated: CASSVETGDYGYTF. The chain joins TRBV9 to TRBJ1-2; 8 nucleotides match TRBD1. CDR3 length: 14 amino acids. In germline, CDR1 is SGDLS, CDR2 YYNGEE. J gave up 3 bases and V 2 bases, and 3 bases lay outside the gene matches.